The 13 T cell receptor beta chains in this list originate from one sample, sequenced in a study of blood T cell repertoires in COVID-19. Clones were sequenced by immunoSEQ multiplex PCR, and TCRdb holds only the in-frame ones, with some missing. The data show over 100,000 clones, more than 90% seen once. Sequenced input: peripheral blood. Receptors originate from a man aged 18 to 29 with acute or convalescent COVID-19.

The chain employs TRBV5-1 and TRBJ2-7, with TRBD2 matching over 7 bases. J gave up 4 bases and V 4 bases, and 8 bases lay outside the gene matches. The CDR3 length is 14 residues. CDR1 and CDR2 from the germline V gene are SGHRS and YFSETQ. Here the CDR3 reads CASSGGGPAYEQYF. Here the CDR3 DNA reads TGCGCCAGCAGCGGGGGGGGACCCGCGTACGAGCAGTACTTC.

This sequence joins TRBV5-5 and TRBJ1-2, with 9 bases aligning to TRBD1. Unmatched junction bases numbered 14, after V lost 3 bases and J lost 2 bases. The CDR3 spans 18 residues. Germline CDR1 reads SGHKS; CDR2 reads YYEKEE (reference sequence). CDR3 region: CASSSESGQGALNYGYTF. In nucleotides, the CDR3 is TGTGCCAGCAGCTCCGAATCGGGACAGGGAGCCCTCAACTATGGCTACACCTTC. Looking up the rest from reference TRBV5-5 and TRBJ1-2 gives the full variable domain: DAGVTQSPTHLIKTRGQQVTLRCSPISGHKSVSWYQQVLGQGPQFIFQYYEKEERGRGNFPDRFSARQFPNYSSELNVNALLLGDSALYLCASSSESGQGALNYGYTFGSGTRLTVV.

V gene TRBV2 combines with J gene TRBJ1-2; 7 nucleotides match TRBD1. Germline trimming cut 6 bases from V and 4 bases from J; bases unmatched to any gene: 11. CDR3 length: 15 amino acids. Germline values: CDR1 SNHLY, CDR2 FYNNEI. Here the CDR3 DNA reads TGTGCCAGCAGGACAGGGCTTGCTCTCGGCTATGGCTACACCTTC. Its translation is CASRTGLALGYGYTF.

Written as DNA, the CDR3 is TGCGCCAGCAGCTTGTACAGTATAGTCTCAGCTAATGAAAAACTGTTTTTT. Its translation is CASSLYSIVSANEKLFF. The chain couples TRBV5-1 to TRBJ1-4; D not certain. This CDR3 is built from 17 residues. Germline CDR1 and CDR2: SGHRS and YFSETQ. Trimming took 1 base from V and 3 from J, leaving 16 bases between them.

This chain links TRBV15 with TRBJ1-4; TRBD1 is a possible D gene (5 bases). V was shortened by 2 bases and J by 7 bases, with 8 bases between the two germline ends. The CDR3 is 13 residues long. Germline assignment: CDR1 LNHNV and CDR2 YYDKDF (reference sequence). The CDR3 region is CATSRQGGEKLFF. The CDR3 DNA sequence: TGTGCCACCAGCAGACAGGGAGGTGAAAAACTGTTTTTT.

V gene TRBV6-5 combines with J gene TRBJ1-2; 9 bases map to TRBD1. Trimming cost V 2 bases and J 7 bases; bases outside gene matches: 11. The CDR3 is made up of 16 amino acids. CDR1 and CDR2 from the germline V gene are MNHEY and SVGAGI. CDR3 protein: CASSYAPFRTGAGYTF. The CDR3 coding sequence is TGTGCCAGCAGTTACGCCCCCTTCAGGACAGGGGCTGGCTACACCTTC.

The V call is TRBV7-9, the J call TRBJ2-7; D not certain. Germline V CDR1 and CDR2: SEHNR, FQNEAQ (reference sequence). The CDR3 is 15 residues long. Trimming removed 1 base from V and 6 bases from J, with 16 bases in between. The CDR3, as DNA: TGTGCCAGCAGCTTAGAAGGCCGAGCGTATGGCGAGCAGTACTTC. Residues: CASSLEGRAYGEQYF.

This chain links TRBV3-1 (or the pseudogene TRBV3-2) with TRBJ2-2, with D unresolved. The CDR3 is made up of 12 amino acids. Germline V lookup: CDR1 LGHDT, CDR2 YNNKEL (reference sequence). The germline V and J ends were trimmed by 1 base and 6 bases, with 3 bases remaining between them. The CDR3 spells CASSQGAGELFF. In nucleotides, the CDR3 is TGTGCCAGCAGCCAAGGAGCCGGGGAGCTGTTTTTT.

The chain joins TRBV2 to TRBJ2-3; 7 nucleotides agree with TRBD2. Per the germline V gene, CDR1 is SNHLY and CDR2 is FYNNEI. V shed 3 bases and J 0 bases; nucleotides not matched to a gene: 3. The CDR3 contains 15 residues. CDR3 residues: CASSELSGSTDTQYF. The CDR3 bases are TGTGCCAGCAGTGAGCTTAGCGGGAGCACAGATACGCAGTATTTT. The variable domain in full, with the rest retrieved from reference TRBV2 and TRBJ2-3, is EPEVTQTPSHQVTQMGQEVILRCVPISNHLYFYWYRQILGQKVEFLVSFYNNEISEKSEIFDDQFSVERPDGSNFTLKIRSTKLEDSAMYFCASSELSGSTDTQYFGPGTRLTVL.

CDR3 bases: TGTGCCAGCAGCTGGAGTGGAGGAAACACCATATATTTT. Protein: CASSWSGGNTIYF. The chain links TRBV7-9 to TRBJ1-3; no clear D. The germline CDR1 and CDR2 sequences are SEHNR and FQNEAQ (reference sequence). The CDR3 runs to 13 residues. V gave up 4 bases and J gave up 4 bases, with 8 bases separating them. The full variable domain, in which reference TRBV7-9 and TRBJ1-3 provide the parts outside the CDR3, is DTGVSQNPRHKITKRGQNVTFRCDPISEHNRLYWYRQTLGQGPEFLTYFQNEAQLEKSRLLSDRFSAERPKGSFSTLEIQRTEQGDSAMYLCASSWSGGNTIYFGEGSWLTVV.

DNA of the CDR3: TGTGCCAGCAGCGCGACTAGCGGAAATACTCAAGAGACCCAGTACTTC. The encoded protein is CASSATSGNTQETQYF. This chain links TRBV5-4 with TRBJ2-5; 9 bases agree with TRBD2. V was pared by 4 bases and J by 2 bases, with 9 bases of the junction left unmatched. The CDR3 loop spans 16 amino acids. Germline V CDR1 and CDR2: SGHNT, YYREEE (reference sequence).

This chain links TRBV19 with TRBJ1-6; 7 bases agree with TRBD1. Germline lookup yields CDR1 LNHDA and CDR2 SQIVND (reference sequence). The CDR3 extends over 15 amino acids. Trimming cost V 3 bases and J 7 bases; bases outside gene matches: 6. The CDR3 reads CASSIKGQENSPLHF. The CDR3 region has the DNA TGTGCCAGTAGTATTAAAGGACAGGAAAATTCACCCCTCCACTTT.

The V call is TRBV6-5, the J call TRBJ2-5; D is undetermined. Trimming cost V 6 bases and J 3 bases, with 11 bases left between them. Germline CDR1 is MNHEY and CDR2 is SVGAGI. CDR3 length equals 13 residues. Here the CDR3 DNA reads TGTGCCAGCAGGGTAACCTTAGAAGAGACCCAGTACTTC. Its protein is CASRVTLEETQYF.